This T cell receptor (beta chain) stems from a study of shared clonotypes between healthy human individuals. Study details: The composition of the donors was a couple of women and three men aged 18 to 49. Whole-study findings and limits: Exclusively blood specimens were collected; tissue repertoires likely differ.

Per the original methods: Filtering differed because ImmunoSEQ produced junction-only sequences that carried no quality scores. Clones were sequenced by immunoSEQ multiplex PCR, and TCRdb holds only the in-frame ones, with some missing. The V and J calls and clone size come from that table; D and trimming were worked out from the DNA. Of 2.3 million or so clones listed, roughly 93% are singletons. Unmatched junction bases numbered 7, after V lost 6 bases and J lost 8 bases. There are 13 residues in the CDR3. CDR1 SNHLY and CDR2 FYNNEI come from the germline V gene. For this clone: Its antigen is unknown.

Every donor, a Caucasian adult, lived in Nashville, Tennessee. The receptor's source is a man younger than 35 in good health. Some clones in this sample may be carry-over from other donors' samples. The material sequenced was naive CD4+ T cells from PBMCs. Noted subset: CD45RA+ positively selected. The V gene is TRBV2, the J gene TRBJ1-5, with 7 nucleotides matching TRBD1. The CDR3 sequence is CASSEMTGKPQHF. The CDR3 nucleotides read TGTGCCAGCAGCGAGATGACAGGGAAGCCCCAGCATTTT.